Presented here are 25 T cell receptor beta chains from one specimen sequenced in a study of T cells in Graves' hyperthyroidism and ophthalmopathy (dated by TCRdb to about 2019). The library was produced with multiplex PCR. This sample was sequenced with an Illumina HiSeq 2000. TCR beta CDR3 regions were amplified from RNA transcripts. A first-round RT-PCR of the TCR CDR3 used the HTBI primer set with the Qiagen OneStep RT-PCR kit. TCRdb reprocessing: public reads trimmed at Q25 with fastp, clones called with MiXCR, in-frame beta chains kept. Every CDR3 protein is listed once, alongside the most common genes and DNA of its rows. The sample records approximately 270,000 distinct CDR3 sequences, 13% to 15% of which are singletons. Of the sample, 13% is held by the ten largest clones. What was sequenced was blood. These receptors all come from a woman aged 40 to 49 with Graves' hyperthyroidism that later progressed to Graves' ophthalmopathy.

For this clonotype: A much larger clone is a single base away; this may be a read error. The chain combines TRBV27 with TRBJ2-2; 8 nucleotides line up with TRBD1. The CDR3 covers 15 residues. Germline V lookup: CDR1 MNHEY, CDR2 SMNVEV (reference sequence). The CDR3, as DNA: TGTGACAGTAGGGACAGGTTAGCGAACACCGGGGAGCTGTTTTTT. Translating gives CDSRDRLANTGELFF.

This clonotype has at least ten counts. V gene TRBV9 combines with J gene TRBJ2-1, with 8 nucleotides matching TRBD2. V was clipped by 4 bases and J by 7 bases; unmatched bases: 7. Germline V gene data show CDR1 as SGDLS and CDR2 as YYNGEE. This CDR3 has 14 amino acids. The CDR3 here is CASSPGGLGNEQFF. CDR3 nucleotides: TGTGCCAGCAGCCCGGGAGGGCTAGGTAATGAGCAGTTCTTC.

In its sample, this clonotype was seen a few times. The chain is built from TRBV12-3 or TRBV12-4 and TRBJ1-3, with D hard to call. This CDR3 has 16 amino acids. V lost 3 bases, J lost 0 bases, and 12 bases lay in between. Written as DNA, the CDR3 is TGTGCCAGCAGTTTGAGAGACATGAGCTCTGGAAACACCATATATTTT. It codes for CASSLRDMSSGNTIYF.

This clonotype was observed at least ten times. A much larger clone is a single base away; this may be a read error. In DNA form, the CDR3 reads TGTGCCAGCAGTGGAGGAACGTACAATGAGCAGTTCTTC. Its protein is CASSGGTYNEQFF. The J gene is TRBJ2-1, the V gene TRBV2, with D hard to call. CDR1 and CDR2 from the germline V gene are SNHLY and FYNNEI. V was pared by 4 bases and J by 4 bases, with 8 bases between. The CDR3 loop spans 13 amino acids.

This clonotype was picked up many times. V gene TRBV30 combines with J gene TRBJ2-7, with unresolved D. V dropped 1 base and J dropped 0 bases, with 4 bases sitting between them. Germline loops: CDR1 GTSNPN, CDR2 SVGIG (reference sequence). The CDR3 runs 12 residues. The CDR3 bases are TGTGCCTGGAGTGCGGACTCCTACGAGCAGTACTTC. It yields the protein CAWSADSYEQYF.

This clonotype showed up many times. In DNA, the CDR3 is TGTGCCAGCAGCTTAATGGGTGTGCTTGGAAACACCATATATTTT. This sequence encodes CASSLMGVLGNTIYF. The rearrangement uses TRBV11-2 and TRBJ1-3; D gene uncertain. The CDR3 length is 15 residues. Per the germline V gene, CDR1 is SGHAT and CDR2 is FQNNGV. V was shortened by 2 bases and J by 3 bases, with 11 bases between the two germline ends.

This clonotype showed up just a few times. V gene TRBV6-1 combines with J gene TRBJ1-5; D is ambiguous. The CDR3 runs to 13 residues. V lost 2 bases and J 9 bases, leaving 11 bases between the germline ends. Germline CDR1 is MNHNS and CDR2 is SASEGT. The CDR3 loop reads CASSEIRARPQHF. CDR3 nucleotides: TGTGCCAGCAGTGAAATTAGGGCTCGGCCCCAGCATTTT.

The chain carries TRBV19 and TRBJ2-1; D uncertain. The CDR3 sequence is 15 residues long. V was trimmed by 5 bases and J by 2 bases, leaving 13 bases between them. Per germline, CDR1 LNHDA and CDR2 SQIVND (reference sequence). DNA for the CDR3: TGTGCCAGTAGTGAATTGTCAGGACCCTACAATGAGCAGTTCTTC. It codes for CASSELSGPYNEQFF.

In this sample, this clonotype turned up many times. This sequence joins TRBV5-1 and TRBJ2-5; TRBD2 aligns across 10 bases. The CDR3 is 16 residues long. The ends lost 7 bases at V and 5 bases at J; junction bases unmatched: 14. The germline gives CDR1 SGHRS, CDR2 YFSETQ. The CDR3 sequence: CASSAGGIFSYETQYF. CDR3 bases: TGCGCCAGCTCAGCGGGAGGGATCTTTTCGTATGAGACCCAGTACTTC.

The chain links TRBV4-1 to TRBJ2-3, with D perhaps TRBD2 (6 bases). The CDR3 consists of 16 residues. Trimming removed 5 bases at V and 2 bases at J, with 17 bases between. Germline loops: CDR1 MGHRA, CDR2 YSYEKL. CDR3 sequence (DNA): TGCGCCAGCAGCGTAGGACCGGGGGTTGCCACAGATACGCAGTATTTT. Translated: CASSVGPGVATDTQYF.

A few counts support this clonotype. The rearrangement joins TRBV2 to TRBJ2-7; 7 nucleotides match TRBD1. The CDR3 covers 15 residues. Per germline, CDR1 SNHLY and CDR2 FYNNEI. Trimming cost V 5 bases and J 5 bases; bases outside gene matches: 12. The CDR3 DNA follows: TGTGCCAGCAGTTTAGTCAGGACAGGCAACAACGAGCAGTACTTC. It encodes CASSLVRTGNNEQYF.

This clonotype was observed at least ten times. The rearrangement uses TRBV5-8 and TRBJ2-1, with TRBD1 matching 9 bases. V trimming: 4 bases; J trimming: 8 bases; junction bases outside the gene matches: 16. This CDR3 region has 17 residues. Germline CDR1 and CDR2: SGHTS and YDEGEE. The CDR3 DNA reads TGTGCCAGCAGCGCTCACAGGGGGCAAGTTTCGGGCGATGAGCAGTTCTTC. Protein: CASSAHRGQVSGDEQFF.

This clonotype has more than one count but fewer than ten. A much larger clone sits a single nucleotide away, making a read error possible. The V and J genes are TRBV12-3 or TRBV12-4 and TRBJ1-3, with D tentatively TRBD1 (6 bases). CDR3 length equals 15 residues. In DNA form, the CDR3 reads TGTGCCAGCAGTTTCGGACAGCACTCTGGAAACACCATATGTTTT. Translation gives CASSFGQHSGNTICF.

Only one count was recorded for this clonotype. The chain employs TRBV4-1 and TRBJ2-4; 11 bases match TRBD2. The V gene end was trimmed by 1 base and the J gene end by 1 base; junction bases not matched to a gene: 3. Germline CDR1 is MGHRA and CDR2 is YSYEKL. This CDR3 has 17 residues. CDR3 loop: CASSQVGTSGAKNIQYF. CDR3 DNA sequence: TGCGCCAGCAGCCAAGTAGGGACTAGCGGTGCCAAAAACATTCAGTACTTC.

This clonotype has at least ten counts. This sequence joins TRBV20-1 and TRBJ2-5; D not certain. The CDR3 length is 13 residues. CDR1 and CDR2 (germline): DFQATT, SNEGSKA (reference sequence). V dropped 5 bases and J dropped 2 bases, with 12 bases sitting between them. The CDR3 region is CSAETQFQETQYF. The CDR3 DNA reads TGCAGTGCTGAAACTCAATTTCAAGAGACCCAGTACTTC.

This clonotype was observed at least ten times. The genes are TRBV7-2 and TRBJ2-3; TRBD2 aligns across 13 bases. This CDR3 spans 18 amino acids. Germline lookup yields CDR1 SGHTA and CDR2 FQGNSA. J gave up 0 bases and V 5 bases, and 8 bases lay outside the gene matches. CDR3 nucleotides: TGTGCCAGCAGCCCAGGGGGACTAGCGGGACGAAGCACAGATACGCAGTATTTT. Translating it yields CASSPGGLAGRSTDTQYF.

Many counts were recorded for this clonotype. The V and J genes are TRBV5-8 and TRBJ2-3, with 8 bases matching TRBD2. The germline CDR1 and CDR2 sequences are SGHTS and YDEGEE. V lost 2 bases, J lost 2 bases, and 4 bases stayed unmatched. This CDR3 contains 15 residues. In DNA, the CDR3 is TGTGCCAGCAGCTTAAAGCGGGAGATCACAGATACGCAGTATTTT. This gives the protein CASSLKREITDTQYF.

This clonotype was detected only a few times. The CDR3: CASSSDAGDPYEQYF. The CDR3, as DNA: TGCGCCAGCAGCTCTGACGCGGGAGATCCCTACGAGCAGTACTTC. The rearrangement joins TRBV5-1 to TRBJ2-7, with 7 nucleotides matching TRBD2. Trimming took 3 bases from V and 2 from J; bases not matched to a gene: 8. The V gene's germline CDR1 is SGHRS and CDR2 YFSETQ. The CDR3 loop spans 15 amino acids. The variable domain in full, with the rest retrieved from reference TRBV5-1 and TRBJ2-7, is KAGVTQTPRYLIKTRGQQVTLSCSPISGHRSVSWYQQTPGQGLQFLFEYFSETQRNKGNFPGRFSGRQFSNSRSEMNVSTLELGDSALYLCASSSDAGDPYEQYFGPGTRLTVT.

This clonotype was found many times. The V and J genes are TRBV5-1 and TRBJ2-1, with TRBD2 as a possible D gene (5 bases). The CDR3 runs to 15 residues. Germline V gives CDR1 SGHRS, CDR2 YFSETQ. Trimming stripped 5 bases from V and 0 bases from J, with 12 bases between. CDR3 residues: CASRPGLRSYNEQFF. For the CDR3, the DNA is TGCGCCAGCAGACCAGGACTTCGCTCCTACAATGAGCAGTTCTTC.

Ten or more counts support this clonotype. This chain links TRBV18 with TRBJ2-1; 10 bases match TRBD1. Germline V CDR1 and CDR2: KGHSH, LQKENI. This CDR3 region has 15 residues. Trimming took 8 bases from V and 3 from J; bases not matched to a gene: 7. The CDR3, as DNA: TGTGCCAGCCGAAGGGACAGGGGTAACTACAATGAGCAGTTCTTC. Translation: CASRRDRGNYNEQFF.

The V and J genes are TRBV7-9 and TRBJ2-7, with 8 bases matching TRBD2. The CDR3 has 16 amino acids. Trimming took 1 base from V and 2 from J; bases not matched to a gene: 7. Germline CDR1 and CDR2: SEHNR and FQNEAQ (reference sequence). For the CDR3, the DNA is TGTGCCAGCAGCTTAGAAGCGGGAGTTCAACCCTACGAGCAGTACTTC. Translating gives CASSLEAGVQPYEQYF.

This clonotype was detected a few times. CDR3 DNA sequence: TGTGCCAGCAGTTTAGGACAGTCACTAACTAGCACAGATACGCAGTATTTT. This sequence encodes CASSLGQSLTSTDTQYF. The V and J genes are TRBV12-3 or TRBV12-4 and TRBJ2-3; tentatively, D is TRBD1 (5 bases). The CDR3 has 17 amino acids. Trimming took off 1 base at V and 0 bases at J, with 14 bases between the two ends.

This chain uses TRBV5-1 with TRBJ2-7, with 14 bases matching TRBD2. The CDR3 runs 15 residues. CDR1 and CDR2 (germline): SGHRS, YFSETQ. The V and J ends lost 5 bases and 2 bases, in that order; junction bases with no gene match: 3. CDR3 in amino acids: CASSVTSGRAYEQYF. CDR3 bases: TGCGCCAGCAGTGTGACTAGCGGGAGGGCCTACGAGCAGTACTTC.

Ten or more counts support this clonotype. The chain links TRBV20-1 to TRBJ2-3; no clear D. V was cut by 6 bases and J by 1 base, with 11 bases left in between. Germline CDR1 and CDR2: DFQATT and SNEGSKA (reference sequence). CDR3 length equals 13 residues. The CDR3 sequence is CSAFTRGTDTQYF. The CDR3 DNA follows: TGCAGTGCCTTCACCCGGGGCACAGATACGCAGTATTTT.

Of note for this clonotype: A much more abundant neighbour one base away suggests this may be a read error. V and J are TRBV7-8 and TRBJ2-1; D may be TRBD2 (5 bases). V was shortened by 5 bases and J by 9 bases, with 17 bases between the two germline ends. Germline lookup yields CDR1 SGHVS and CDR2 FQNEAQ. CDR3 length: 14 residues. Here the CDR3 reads CASSHRRVQPEQFF. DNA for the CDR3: TGTGCCAGCAGCCATAGGCGGGTCCAACCTGAGCAGTTCTTC.